Below, 20 T cell receptor beta chains from the same sample are listed, as sequenced in a study of shared clonotypes between healthy human individuals. The assay was immunoSEQ multiplex PCR, and TCRdb's table has in-frame clones only and misses some. In the table there are 850,000 to 1,200,000 clones, roughly 70% of which are singletons. Sequencing input: memory CD4+ T cells sorted from blood. Subset defined: CD45RA-negative fraction. These receptors all stem from a man younger than 35 in good health.

The chain has TRBV27 and TRBJ2-5; D is uncertain. Trimming removed 3 bases from V and 4 bases from J, with 9 bases in between. Germline-derived CDR1 and CDR2 are MNHEY and SMNVEV (reference sequence). The CDR3 sequence is 13 residues long. The CDR3 nucleotides read TGTGCCAGCAGTTTCCGGTCCGCAGAGACCCAGTACTTC. It translates to CASSFRSAETQYF.

V gene TRBV7-6 combines with J gene TRBJ2-2, with 7 bases lining up with TRBD2. Germline CDR1 reads SGHVS; CDR2 reads FNYEAQ. The junction had 7 bases not matched to a gene; V was cut back by 5 bases and J by 1 base. The CDR3 is 16 amino acids. The CDR3 nucleotides are TGTGCCAGCAGCCTCGTCGCGGGGGAGAACACCGGGGAGCTGTTTTTT. It specifies CASSLVAGENTGELFF.

The chain carries TRBV18 and TRBJ2-1; D gene uncertain. This CDR3 has 14 residues. Germline CDR1 is KGHSH and CDR2 is LQKENI. V shed 1 base and J shed 8 bases, with 12 bases lying between them. CDR3 protein: CASSPLATADEQFF. The DNA of the CDR3 is TGTGCCAGCTCACCACTAGCCACCGCGGATGAGCAGTTCTTC.

Concerning this clone itself: One base away lies a much larger clone, so this may be a sequencing read error. Within the sample, other DNA sequences also encode this same CDR3. The chain couples TRBV5-4 to TRBJ2-3; a weak D match, TRBD1 (6 bases). Between the trimmed V and J ends, which lost 0 bases and 4 bases, there was a span of 6 bases. The CDR3 is 13 amino acids. The germline CDR1 and CDR2 sequences are SGHNT and YYREEE (reference sequence). DNA for the CDR3: TGTGCCAGCAGCTTGGCAGGGGCAGATACGCAGTATTTT. It encodes CASSLAGADTQYF.

The chain links TRBV28 to TRBJ2-7; D may correspond to TRBD1 or TRBD2 (5 bases each). The CDR3 is made up of 13 amino acids. CDR1 is MDHEN, CDR2 SYDVKM, per germline. Trimming left V 8 bases short and J 4 bases short, with 15 bases between. DNA of the CDR3: TGTGCCAGCTCCCCCGGGGACGGTTACGAGCAGTACTTC. Its translation: CASSPGDGYEQYF. Full variable domain (remainder filled in from reference TRBV28 and TRBJ2-7): DVKVTQSSRYLVKRTGEKVFLECVQDMDHENMFWYRQDPGLGLRLIYFSYDVKMKEKGDIPEGYSVSREKKERFSLILESASTNQTSMYLCASSPGDGYEQYFGPGTRLTVT.

This clone was recorded a few times. J is TRBJ2-7 and V is TRBV6-1; no firm D call. The CDR3 totals 16 residues. The V and J ends lost 0 bases and 0 bases respectively, with 12 bases between them. Looked up from germline, CDR1 is MNHNS and CDR2 is SASEGT. The CDR3 here is CASSEAFSGSSYEQYF. CDR3 nucleotides: TGTGCCAGCAGTGAAGCGTTTTCGGGCAGCTCCTACGAGCAGTACTTC.

This sequence joins TRBV2 and TRBJ1-2, with D unresolved. Germline lookup yields CDR1 SNHLY and CDR2 FYNNEI. The CDR3 covers 14 residues. The V gene lost 4 bases and the J gene lost 4 bases, with 13 bases spanning the gap. This CDR3 is CASSGRFSGYGYTF. The CDR3 DNA reads TGTGCCAGCAGTGGTAGGTTTTCGGGCTATGGCTACACCTTC.

The J gene is TRBJ1-2, the V gene TRBV30, with no clear D. CDR3 length equals 12 residues. V lost 2 bases to trimming and J lost 3 bases, with 7 bases between them. Germline V gene lookup returns CDR1 GTSNPN and CDR2 SVGIG (reference sequence). CDR3 amino acids: CAWSRDDYGYTF. Written as DNA, the CDR3 is TGTGCCTGGAGTCGTGACGACTATGGCTACACCTTC.

The genes are TRBV7-2 and TRBJ2-1; perhaps TRBD2 as D (6 bases). Germline V lookup: CDR1 SGHTA, CDR2 FQGNSA. This CDR3 has 16 amino acids. V was cut by 0 bases and J by 7 bases, with 16 bases left in between. The CDR3 DNA sequence: TGTGCCAGCAGCTTAGCGCGGGACGGTGGGGGTAATGAGCAGTTCTTC. Translating gives CASSLARDGGGNEQFF.

The chain has TRBV7-2 and TRBJ2-1, with 13 bases aligning to TRBD2. Trimming removed 4 bases from V and 11 bases from J; junction bases left unmatched: 8. Germline lookup yields CDR1 SGHTA and CDR2 FQGNSA. The CDR3 extends over 15 amino acids. CDR3 residues: CASSSSTSGRAKQFF. The CDR3 DNA is TGTGCCAGCAGCTCCAGTACTAGCGGGAGGGCCAAGCAGTTCTTC.

The chain links TRBV14 to TRBJ2-7; TRBD1 aligns across 8 bases. The CDR3 spans 14 residues. Germline values: CDR1 SGHDN, CDR2 FVKESK. V lost 1 base and J lost 3; bases outside the gene matches: 2. The CDR3 spells CASSQAGGRYEQYF. For the CDR3, the DNA is TGTGCCAGCAGCCAAGCAGGGGGCCGCTACGAGCAGTACTTC.

For this clone: Within the sample, other DNA sequences also encode this same CDR3. The chain links TRBV18 to TRBJ1-5; 8 bases map to TRBD1. The germline V gene encodes CDR1 KGHSH and CDR2 LQKENI. This CDR3 region has 13 residues. V shed 3 bases, J shed 7 bases, and the junction held 2 bases outside the gene matches. CDR3 nucleotide sequence: TGTGCCAGCTCACCTACAGGGGGACAGCCCCAGCATTTT. This sequence encodes CASSPTGGQPQHF.

This chain connects TRBV14 to TRBJ2-3, with a tentative D call TRBD1 (6 bases). The CDR3 sequence is 15 residues long. Germline values: CDR1 SGHDN, CDR2 FVKESK. The V and J ends lost 4 bases and 0 bases respectively, with 11 bases between them. CDR3 in amino acids: CASSRRTVSTDTQYF. As DNA, the CDR3 is TGTGCCAGCAGCCGTCGGACAGTTAGCACAGATACGCAGTATTTT.

The genes are TRBV11-2 and TRBJ2-7; D is unclear. Per germline, CDR1 SGHAT and CDR2 FQNNGV. Trimming took off 5 bases at V and 8 bases at J, with 19 bases between the two ends. The CDR3 runs to 14 residues. The CDR3, as DNA: TGTGCCAGCAGCCCTTCTCGGGTAGATGGCAAGCAGTACTTC. This sequence encodes CASSPSRVDGKQYF.

This clone was seen once. The chain links TRBV6-6 to TRBJ1-5; D gene unclear. V was clipped by 2 bases and J by 2 bases, with 10 bases between them. Germline V CDR1 and CDR2: MNHNY, SVGAGI (reference sequence). The CDR3 covers 15 residues. The DNA of the CDR3 is TGTGCCAGCAGTTACGCTGGAGGAGGCAATCAGCCCCAGCATTTT. It translates to CASSYAGGGNQPQHF.

V usage is TRBV6-5 and J usage is TRBJ2-2; D might be TRBD1 (6 bases). V shed 6 bases and J shed 3 bases, with 11 bases lying between them. Germline assignment: CDR1 MNHEY and CDR2 SVGAGI. The CDR3 loop spans 14 amino acids. The CDR3 loop reads CASRANRDTGELFF. As DNA, the CDR3 is TGTGCCAGCAGAGCGAACAGGGACACCGGGGAGCTGTTTTTT.

Turning to this clone: The same CDR3 also results from other DNA sequences found in this sample. The chain uses TRBV6-5 and TRBJ2-7; no reliable D call. Germline V gene lookup returns CDR1 MNHEY and CDR2 SVGAGI. The CDR3 spans 11 residues. V lost 8 bases and J 2 bases, leaving 7 bases between the germline ends. CDR3 in amino acids: CASSSTYEQYF. The CDR3 coding sequence is TGTGCCAGCTCCTCCACCTACGAGCAGTACTTC.

This chain joins TRBV7-9 and TRBJ2-1; TRBD2 matches at 12 bases. The CDR3 is made up of 16 amino acids. Per germline, CDR1 SEHNR and CDR2 FQNEAQ (reference sequence). The junction had 2 bases not matched to a gene; V was cut back by 1 base and J by 4 bases. The CDR3 bases are TGTGCCAGCAGCTTAGGACTAGCGGGGGATTACAATGAGCAGTTCTTC. This translates into CASSLGLAGDYNEQFF.

On this clone itself: Other DNA sequences within the sample encode an identical CDR3. DNA of the CDR3: TGCGCCAGCAGCCTAGGGGACAGGGGCATGAACACTGAAGCTTTCTTT. This translates into CASSLGDRGMNTEAFF. This rearrangement joins TRBV5-1 to TRBJ1-1, with TRBD1 matching over 10 bases. This CDR3 has 16 residues. The V and J ends lost 4 bases and 0 bases, in that order; junction bases with no gene match: 6. Germline V CDR1 and CDR2: SGHRS, YFSETQ. The full variable domain, its missing parts supplied by reference TRBV5-1 and TRBJ1-1, is KAGVTQTPRYLIKTRGQQVTLSCSPISGHRSVSWYQQTPGQGLQFLFEYFSETQRNKGNFPGRFSGRQFSNSRSEMNVSTLELGDSALYLCASSLGDRGMNTEAFFGQGTRLTVV.

The chain uses TRBV6-6 and TRBJ2-7; 10 positions match TRBD1. CDR1 is MNHNY, CDR2 SVGAGI, per germline (reference sequence). Losses at the gene ends were 1 base for V and 6 bases for J; bases not matched to a gene: 3. The CDR3 length is 14 residues. Here the CDR3 DNA reads TGTGCCAGCAGTTACTTACGGGACAGGGGCGAGCAGTACTTC. It yields the protein CASSYLRDRGEQYF.